The entry below describes one T cell receptor beta chain. This sample was included in a study of T-cell memory formation after mild COVID-19. MiXCR, applied by TCRdb to the 5' RACE reads, yields one record per CDR3 protein. The sample holds 280,000 or so distinct CDR3 sequences; about a sixth are singletons and the top ten take approximately 22%. The CDR3 is made up of 15 amino acids. V shed 4 bases and J shed 4 bases, with 15 bases lying between them. Germline V lookup: CDR1 LGHNA, CDR2 YSLEER. This TCR derives from a man younger than 30 who had mild COVID-19 (a few samples of this study predate the infection). Cell type and time point are not known. The chain employs TRBV4-3 and TRBJ2-3; D is uncertain. Source material: PBMCs or a T cell subset sorted from them (not recorded which). The CDR3 sequence: CASSRESVGSDTQYF. The CDR3 nucleotides are TGCGCCAGCAGCCGAGAGTCGGTTGGTTCAGATACGCAGTATTTT.